One TCR beta chain is described in this entry. What it binds is not known. TCRdb's table, derived via immunoSEQ multiplex PCR, lists solely in-frame clones and lacks some. The table includes approximately 6,700 clones, around two thirds detected once. This specimen comes from a study of tumor-infiltrating lymphocytes in localized non-small cell lung cancer. As for the study in general: Patients included smokers and never-smokers with various histologies, some sampled after neoadjuvant chemotherapy.

CDR1 and CDR2 (germline): MRHNA, SNTAGT. The CDR3 loop spans 11 amino acids. The V gene lost 0 bases and the J gene lost 13 bases, with 10 bases spanning the gap. Study observations and caveats: Tumors had more T cell infiltration than uninvolved lung, per TCRbeta sequencing and CD3 counts.

The source is a human donor with non-small cell lung cancer. Sequencing used uninvolved lung tissue not adjacent to the tumor. V gene TRBV6-4 combines with J gene TRBJ2-7; D is unresolved. CDR3 in DNA: TGTGCCAGCAGTGACTCATCACGAGTTTACTTC. Translating it yields CASSDSSRVYF.